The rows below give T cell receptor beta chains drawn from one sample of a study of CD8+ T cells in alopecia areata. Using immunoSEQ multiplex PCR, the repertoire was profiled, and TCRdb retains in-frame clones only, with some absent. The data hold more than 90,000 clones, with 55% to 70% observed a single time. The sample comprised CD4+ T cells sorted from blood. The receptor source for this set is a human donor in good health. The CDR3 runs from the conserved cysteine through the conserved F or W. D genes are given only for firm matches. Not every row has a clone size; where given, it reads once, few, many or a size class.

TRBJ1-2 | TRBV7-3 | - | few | TGTGCCAGCAGCCCCCGACCCACTAACTATGGCTACACCTTC | CASSPRPTNYGYTF
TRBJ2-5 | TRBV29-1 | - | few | TGCAGCGGACAGGGACTGATAGAGACCCAGTACTTC | CSGQGLIETQYF
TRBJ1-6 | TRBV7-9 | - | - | TGTGCCAGCAGCTTACCAAGTTATAATTCACCCCTCCACTTT | CASSLPSYNSPLHF
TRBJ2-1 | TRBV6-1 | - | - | TGTGCCAGCAGATCTGGGACTTTACGATACAATGAGCAGTTCTTC | CASRSGTLRYNEQFF
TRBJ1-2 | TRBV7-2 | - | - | TGTGCCACGGCGAGGGGACTCAATAACTATGGCTACACCTTC | CATARGLNNYGYTF
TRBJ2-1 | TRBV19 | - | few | TGTGCCAGTAGTATGGAACGCTCCTACAATGAGCAGTTCTTC | CASSMERSYNEQFF
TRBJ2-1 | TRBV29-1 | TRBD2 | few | TGCAGCGCCGGGACTAGTTACAATGAGCAGTTCTTC | CSAGTSYNEQFF
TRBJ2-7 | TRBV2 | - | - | TGTGCCAGCAGGGCGGACAGAAACCAATTGTACGAGCAGTACTTC | CASRADRNQLYEQYF
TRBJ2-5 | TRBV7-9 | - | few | TGTGCCAGCAGCTGGGGCGGATCCACCCAAGAGACCCAGTACTTC | CASSWGGSTQETQYF
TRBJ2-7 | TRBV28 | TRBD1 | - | TGTGCCAGCAGCCCCAGTGGACAGGGGTCTGACGAGCAGTACTTC | CASSPSGQGSDEQYF
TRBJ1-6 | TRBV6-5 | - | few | TGTGCCAGCAGCCGGACACGAGACATACAATCACCCCTCCACTTT | CASSRTRDIQSPLHF
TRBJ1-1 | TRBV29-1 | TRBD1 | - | TGCAGCGTCAGACAGGGGCCGAAGGCTGAAGCTTTCTTT | CSVRQGPKAEAFF
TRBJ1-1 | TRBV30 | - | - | TGTGCCTGGAGCGACGACAGCCGAACTGAAGCTTTCTTT | CAWSDDSRTEAFF
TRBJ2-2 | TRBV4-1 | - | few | TGCGCCAGCAGCCAAGTTGACTTGGGGTTTAGGACCGGGGAGCTGTTTTTT | CASSQVDLGFRTGELFF
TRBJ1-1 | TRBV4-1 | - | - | TGCGCCAGCAGCCAAGATGTCGGGAACACTAAAGCTTTCTTT | CASSQDVGNTKAFF
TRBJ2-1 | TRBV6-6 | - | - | TGTGCCAGCGCCGACCCCAATGAGCAGTTCTTC | CASADPNEQFF
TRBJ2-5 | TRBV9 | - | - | TGTGCCAGCAGCGTAGGGCCGGACCGTCACCAAGAGACCCAGTACTTC | CASSVGPDRHQETQYF
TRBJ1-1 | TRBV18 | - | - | TGTGCCAGCTCCCCGGGAGGCCTAATGAACACTGAAGCTTTCTTT | CASSPGGLMNTEAFF
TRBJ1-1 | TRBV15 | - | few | TGTGCCACCACTCCGGGTTTCGGGCGTTCCACTGAAGCTTTCTTT | CATTPGFGRSTEAFF
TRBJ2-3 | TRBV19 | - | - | TGTGCCAGTAGTATAGGTCAGCTCTACACAGATACGCAGTATTTT | CASSIGQLYTDTQYF
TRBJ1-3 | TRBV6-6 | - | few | TGTGCCACCTGGGGCCTGAGGGGCTCTGGAAACACCATATATTTT | CATWGLRGSGNTIYF
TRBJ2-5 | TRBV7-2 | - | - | TGTGCCAGCAGCATCCCCGGGCCCTGGGAGACCCAGTACTTC | CASSIPGPWETQYF
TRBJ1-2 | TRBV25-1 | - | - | TGTGCCAGCAGTGATAGCTATGGGGGCTACACCTTC | CASSDSYGGYTF
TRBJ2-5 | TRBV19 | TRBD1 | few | TGTGCCAGTAGTCCCGGGACAGGGGTAGGGACCCAGTACTTC | CASSPGTGVGTQYF
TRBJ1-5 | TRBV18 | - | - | TGTGCCAGCTCACCTAATCGGGAGGGGAGCAATCAGCCCCAGCATTTT | CASSPNREGSNQPQHF
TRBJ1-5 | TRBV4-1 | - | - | TGCGCCAGCAGCCAAGTGGCCTTTCGCCAGCCCCAGCATTTT | CASSQVAFRQPQHF
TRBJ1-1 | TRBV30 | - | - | TGTGCCTGGAGTGTTTTACGGAACACTGAAGCTTTCTTT | CAWSVLRNTEAFF
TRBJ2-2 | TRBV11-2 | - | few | TGTGCCAGCAGCTTCGGGGTAACCGGGGAGCTGTTTTTT | CASSFGVTGELFF
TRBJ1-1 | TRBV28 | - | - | TGTGCCAGCAGTTTACGGCACGGGAACACTGAAGCTTTCTTT | CASSLRHGNTEAFF
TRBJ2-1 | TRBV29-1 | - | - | TGCAGCGTTGGAGGGGGCAATGAGCAGTTCTTC | CSVGGGNEQFF
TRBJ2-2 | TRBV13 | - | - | TGTGCCAGCAGCTTCGTCCGCGGGGGCCTACACGCCGGGGAGCTGTTTTTT | CASSFVRGGLHAGELFF
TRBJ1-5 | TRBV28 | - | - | TGTGCCAGCAGGAGCAATAGCAATCAGCCCCAGCATTTT | CASRSNSNQPQHF
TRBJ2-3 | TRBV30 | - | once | TGTGCCTGGACCCGCACTGGTGACGCGTACACAGATACGCAGTATTTT | CAWTRTGDAYTDTQYF
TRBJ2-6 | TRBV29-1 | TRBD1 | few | TGCAGCGTTGAAGTCAGGGGGTCTGGGGCCAACGTCCTGACTTTC | CSVEVRGSGANVLTF
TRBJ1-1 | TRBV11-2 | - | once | TGTGCCAGCAGCCCTTTCGGAGGGGAACGGGTCACTGAAGCTTTCTTT | CASSPFGGERVTEAFF